One sample yielded the 13 T cell receptor beta chains listed below, sequenced in a study of cytomegalovirus exposure and HLA in healthy donors. The data were produced by immunoSEQ multiplex PCR, yet TCRdb's version contains in-frame clones alone and is incomplete. The table shows more than 250,000 clones, with about 90% occurring only once. Sequencing was done on a sample of PBMCs. The receptor source for this set is a woman in her thirties in good health and CMV-seropositive.

The chain recombines TRBV7-9 with TRBJ2-5; D gene unclear. The ends were cut back, 5 bases at V and 4 bases at J, with 14 bases in the middle. Germline-derived CDR1 and CDR2 are SEHNR and FQNEAQ (reference sequence). This CDR3 has 14 residues. The CDR3 is CASSPPKMVETQYF. DNA for the CDR3: TGTGCCAGCAGCCCCCCCAAGATGGTAGAGACCCAGTACTTC. Full variable domain (outside the CDR3, taken from reference TRBV7-9 and TRBJ2-5): DTGVSQNPRHKITKRGQNVTFRCDPISEHNRLYWYRQTLGQGPEFLTYFQNEAQLEKSRLLSDRFSAERPKGSFSTLEIQRTEQGDSAMYLCASSPPKMVETQYFGPGTRLLVL.

This chain joins TRBV2 and TRBJ2-2; 7 bases match TRBD1. Per germline, CDR1 SNHLY and CDR2 FYNNEI. V gave up 2 bases and J gave up 6 bases; unmatched junction bases: 9. The CDR3 spans 16 residues. The CDR3: CASSETGVSLAGELFF. CDR3 DNA: TGTGCCAGCAGTGAAACAGGGGTTTCATTGGCCGGGGAGCTGTTTTTT. Based on the CDR3 plus reference TRBV2 and TRBJ2-2, the full variable domain is EPEVTQTPSHQVTQMGQEVILRCVPISNHLYFYWYRQILGQKVEFLVSFYNNEISEKSEIFDDQFSVERPDGSNFTLKIRSTKLEDSAMYFCASSETGVSLAGELFFGEGSRLTVL.

The chain combines TRBV27 with TRBJ2-6; D is unresolved. The CDR3 is 17 residues long. V was trimmed by 5 bases and J by 0 bases, leaving 14 bases between them. The germline gives CDR1 MNHEY, CDR2 SMNVEV (reference sequence). The CDR3 region is CASSQLMGISGANVLTF. Here the CDR3 DNA reads TGTGCCAGCAGTCAACTAATGGGGATCTCTGGGGCCAACGTCCTGACTTTC.

The V gene is TRBV5-1, the J gene TRBJ1-1, with D hard to call. The CDR3 is 16 amino acids. Germline V gene data show CDR1 as SGHRS and CDR2 as YFSETQ. V shed 4 bases and J shed 0 bases, with 16 bases lying between them. The CDR3 nucleotides read TGCGCCAGCAGCCCTGTAGGTGATCCGATGAACACTGAAGCTTTCTTT. It codes for CASSPVGDPMNTEAFF.

The V gene is TRBV29-1, the J gene TRBJ1-1; no definite D call. Germline V lookup: CDR1 SQVTM, CDR2 ANQGSEA. The CDR3 has 12 residues. With 3 bases removed from V and 1 base from J, the gap between germline ends came to 6 bases. CDR3 bases: TGCAGCGTTGACCCCTGGAACACTGAAGCTTTCTTT. It translates to CSVDPWNTEAFF.

The J gene is TRBJ1-4, the V gene TRBV27, with 9 bases aligning to TRBD1. From germline, CDR1 is MNHEY and CDR2 SMNVEV (reference sequence). This CDR3 has 13 amino acids. J was trimmed by 8 bases and V by 10 bases; bases with no gene match: 8. The CDR3 reads CATSTGGREKLFF. The CDR3 DNA is TGTGCCACCTCGACAGGGGGGAGGGAAAAACTGTTTTTT. Combining the CDR3 with reference TRBV27 and TRBJ1-4 gives the whole variable domain EAQVTQNPRYLITVTGKKLTVTCSQNMNHEYMSWYRQDPGLGLRQIYYSMNVEVTDKGDVPEGYKVSRKEKRNFPLILESPSPNQTSLYFCATSTGGREKLFFGSGTQLSVL.

The gene calls are TRBV7-6 and TRBJ1-1; TRBD1 is a possible D gene (5 bases). Germline CDR1 and CDR2: SGHVS and FNYEAQ. V lost 4 bases to trimming and J lost 6 bases, with 15 bases between them. This CDR3 spans 14 amino acids. This CDR3 reads CASSSLIGAPEAFF. The CDR3 DNA follows: TGTGCCAGCAGCTCGCTAATTGGGGCTCCTGAAGCTTTCTTT.

The chain couples TRBV15 to TRBJ2-1; the match to TRBD2 covers 10 bases. The CDR3 length is 15 residues. Germline V CDR1 and CDR2: LNHNV, YYDKDF (reference sequence). V lost 5 bases, J lost 8 bases, and 9 bases stayed unmatched. Written as DNA, the CDR3 is TGTGCCACCAGCGTAGCTAGCGGGAGTGCCTATGAGCAGTTCTTC. Its translation is CATSVASGSAYEQFF.

The gene calls are TRBV5-1 and TRBJ2-7; 8 bases match TRBD1. V shed 4 bases and J 0 bases; nucleotides not matched to a gene: 6. The germline V gene encodes CDR1 SGHRS and CDR2 YFSETQ. The CDR3 has 15 amino acids. The CDR3 nucleotides are TGCGCCAGCAGCCCCGGACAGGGACTCTCCTACGAGCAGTACTTC. This translates into CASSPGQGLSYEQYF.

The chain uses TRBV6-5 and TRBJ2-2, with D possibly being TRBD1 (6 bases). Germline CDR1 reads MNHEY; CDR2 reads SVGAGI. This CDR3 contains 13 residues. Between the trimmed V and J ends, which lost 4 bases and 8 bases, there was a span of 11 bases. In DNA form, the CDR3 reads TGTGCCAGCAGTTGGGACAATCGGGGGGAGCTGTTTTTT. Amino acid sequence: CASSWDNRGELFF.

The chain is built from TRBV5-6 and TRBJ2-3; no clear D gene. Trimming shortened V by 6 bases and J by 2 bases, and 25 bases separated the two germline ends. This CDR3 comprises 18 residues. CDR1 is SGHDT and CDR2 is YYEEEE in the germline V gene. The CDR3 nucleotides are TGTGCCAGCACCGTTCTCGGAAGTAGTTCTATCCTCACAGATACGCAGTATTTT. Translation gives CASTVLGSSSILTDTQYF.

The chain employs TRBV6-6 and TRBJ1-2; 7 bases match TRBD1. Germline assignment: CDR1 MNHNY and CDR2 SVGAGI (reference sequence). Trimming cost V 6 bases and J 8 bases; bases outside gene matches: 12. CDR3 length equals 14 residues. The DNA for the CDR3 is TGTGCCAGCAGCCAGACCGTGACAGGGAACGGCTACACCTTC. The encoded protein is CASSQTVTGNGYTF.

The V gene is TRBV19, the J gene TRBJ2-1, with 7 nucleotides matching TRBD1. V lost 3 bases and J lost 4; bases outside the gene matches: 6. The germline gives CDR1 LNHDA, CDR2 SQIVND (reference sequence). CDR3 length: 15 amino acids. The CDR3 bases are TGTGCCAGTAGTATTCGAACAGGGGCTTACAATGAGCAGTTCTTC. Protein product: CASSIRTGAYNEQFF. Full variable domain (rest looked up from reference TRBV19 and TRBJ2-1): DGGITQSPKYLFRKEGQNVTLSCEQNLNHDAMYWYRQDPGQGLRLIYYSQIVNDFQKGDIAEGYSVSREKKESFPLTVTSAQKNPTAFYLCASSIRTGAYNEQFFGPGTRLTVL.